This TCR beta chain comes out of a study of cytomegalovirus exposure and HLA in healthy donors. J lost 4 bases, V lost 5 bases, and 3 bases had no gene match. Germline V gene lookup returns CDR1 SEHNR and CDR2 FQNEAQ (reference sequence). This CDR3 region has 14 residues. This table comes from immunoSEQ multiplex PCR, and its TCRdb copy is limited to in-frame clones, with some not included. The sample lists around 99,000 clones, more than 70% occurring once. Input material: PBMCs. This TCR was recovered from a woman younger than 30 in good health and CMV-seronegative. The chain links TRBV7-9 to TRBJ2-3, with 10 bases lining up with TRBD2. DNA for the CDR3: TGTGCCAGCAGCCCCACTAGCGGGGCAGATACGCAGTATTTT. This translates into CASSPTSGADTQYF.